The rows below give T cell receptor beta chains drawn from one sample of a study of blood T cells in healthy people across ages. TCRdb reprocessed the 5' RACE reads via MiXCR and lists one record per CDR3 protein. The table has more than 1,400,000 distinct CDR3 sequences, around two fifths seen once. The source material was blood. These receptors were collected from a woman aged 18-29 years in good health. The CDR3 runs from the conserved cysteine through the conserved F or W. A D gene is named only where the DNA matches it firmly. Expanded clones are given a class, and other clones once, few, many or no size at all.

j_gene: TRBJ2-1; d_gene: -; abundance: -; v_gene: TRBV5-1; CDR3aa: CASSLGLASSCNEQFF; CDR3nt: TGCGCCAGCAGCTTGGGCCTAGCTAGCTCCTGCAATGAGCAGTTCTTC
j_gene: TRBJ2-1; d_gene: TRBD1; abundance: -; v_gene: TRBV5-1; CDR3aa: CASSLDAGQGGDEQFF; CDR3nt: TGCGCCAGCAGCTTAGACGCCGGACAGGGGGGCGATGAGCAGTTCTTC
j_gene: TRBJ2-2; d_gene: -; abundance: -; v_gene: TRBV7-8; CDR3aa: CASSLVEGANTGELFF; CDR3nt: TGTGCCAGCAGCTTAGTCGAGGGCGCGAACACCGGGGAGCTGTTTTTT
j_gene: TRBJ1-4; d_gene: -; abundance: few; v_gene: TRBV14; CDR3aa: CASSQQGGVNEKLFF; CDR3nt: TGTGCCAGCAGCCAACAAGGGGGAGTAAATGAAAAACTGTTTTTT
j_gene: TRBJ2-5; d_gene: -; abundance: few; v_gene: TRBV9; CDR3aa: CASSVEAGQETQYF; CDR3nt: TGTGCCAGCAGCGTAGAGGCAGGCCAAGAGACCCAGTACTTC
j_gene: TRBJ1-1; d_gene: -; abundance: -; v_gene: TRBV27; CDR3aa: CASSYVGAGTEAFF; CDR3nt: TGTGCCAGCAGTTACGTCGGGGCCGGCACTGAAGCTTTCTTT
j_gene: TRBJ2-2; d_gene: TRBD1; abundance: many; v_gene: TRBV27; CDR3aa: CASSRTGILTGELFF; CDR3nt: TGTGCCAGCAGTCGGACAGGGATACTCACCGGGGAGCTGTTTTTT
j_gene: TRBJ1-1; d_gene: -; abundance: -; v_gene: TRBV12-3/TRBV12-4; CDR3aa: CASSQGSVRNTEAFF; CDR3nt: TGTGCCAGCTCGCAGGGGAGTGTGCGGAACACTGAAGCTTTCTTT
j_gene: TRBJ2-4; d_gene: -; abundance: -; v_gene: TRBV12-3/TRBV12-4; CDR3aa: CASSPGTAIGNIQYF; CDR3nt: TGTGCCAGCAGTCCCGGGACCGCAATCGGAAACATTCAGTACTTC
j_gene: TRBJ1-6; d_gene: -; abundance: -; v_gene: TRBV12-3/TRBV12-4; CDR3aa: CASSPLLGSPLHF; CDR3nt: TGTGCCAGCAGCCCCTTACTAGGTTCACCCCTCCACTTT
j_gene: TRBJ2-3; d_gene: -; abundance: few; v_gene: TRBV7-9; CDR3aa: CASSSIPDTQYF; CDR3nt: TGTGCCAGCAGCTCCATCCCAGATACGCAGTATTTT